This entry lists 23 T cell receptor beta chains sequenced from one sample in a study of T-cell memory formation after mild COVID-19. TCRdb used MiXCR to reprocess the 5' RACE reads, holding one entry per CDR3 protein. The sample holds 400,000 or so distinct CDR3 sequences, roughly 20% seen once. The specimen was PBMCs or a T cell subset sorted from them (not recorded which). The receptors stem from an adult woman who had mild COVID-19 (a few samples of this study predate the infection). Cell type and time point are not known.

The rearrangement links TRBV20-1 to TRBJ1-5, with a possible D match to TRBD1 (6 bases). V dropped 6 bases and J dropped 3 bases, with 21 bases sitting between them. CDR3 length equals 16 residues. From germline, CDR1 is DFQATT and CDR2 SNEGSKA (reference sequence). CDR3 sequence (DNA): TGCAGTGCGCGGACAGAACCACTACTCTACAATCAGCCCCAGCATTTT. It specifies CSARTEPLLYNQPQHF.

This clonotype occurred a few times. This sequence joins TRBV10-3 and TRBJ1-2, with D maybe TRBD1 (5 bases). Germline CDR1 ENHRY, CDR2 SYGVKD. Trimming removed 2 bases at V and 4 bases at J, with 11 bases between. The CDR3 is 14 residues long. CDR3 sequence: CAISEIEGRYGYTF. Here the CDR3 DNA reads TGTGCCATCAGTGAGATTGAGGGACGCTATGGCTACACCTTC.

The genes are TRBV29-1 and TRBJ2-5; tentatively, D is TRBD2 (6 bases). Trimming stripped 1 base from V and 3 bases from J, with 6 bases between. Germline CDR1 SQVTM, CDR2 ANQGSEA. The CDR3 has 12 residues. CDR3 protein: CSVEGGEETQYF. CDR3 nucleotides: TGCAGCGTTGAAGGGGGGGAAGAGACCCAGTACTTC.

This clonotype has just a few counts. CDR3 coding DNA: TGTGCCAGCAGCTCGGAAGGGCGGCCTGAAGCTTTCTTT. Protein sequence: CASSSEGRPEAFF. J is TRBJ1-1 and V is TRBV7-9; D not certain. The V gene lost 4 bases and the J gene lost 6 bases, with 12 bases spanning the gap. Germline loops: CDR1 SEHNR, CDR2 FQNEAQ (reference sequence). The CDR3 has 13 amino acids. Complete variable domain (other parts from reference TRBV7-9 and TRBJ1-1): DTGVSQNPRHKITKRGQNVTFRCDPISEHNRLYWYRQTLGQGPEFLTYFQNEAQLEKSRLLSDRFSAERPKGSFSTLEIQRTEQGDSAMYLCASSSEGRPEAFFGQGTRLTVV.

The DNA for the CDR3 is TGTGCCAGCAGCGTTAGCGGGGACCCGGCAGAGACCCAGTACTTC. Its protein product is CASSVSGDPAETQYF. The chain is built from TRBV7-8 and TRBJ2-5; 8 bases align to TRBD2. The CDR3 contains 15 residues. The V segment lost 5 bases and the J segment 4 bases; nucleotides outside the gene matches: 9. CDR1 and CDR2 (germline): SGHVS, FQNEAQ.

This clonotype occurred a few times. V gene TRBV12-3 or TRBV12-4 combines with J gene TRBJ2-1; no reliable D call. The CDR3 length is 15 residues. Trimming shortened V by 4 bases and J by 1 base, and 11 bases separated the two germline ends. The CDR3 region has the DNA TGTGCCAGCAGTTCCCGGACGGTTTCCTACAATGAGCAGTTCTTC. Encoded protein: CASSSRTVSYNEQFF.

This chain links TRBV5-1 with TRBJ1-4; TRBD1 agrees at 7 bases. CDR1 is SGHRS and CDR2 is YFSETQ in the germline V gene. Germline trimming cut 4 bases from V and 8 bases from J; bases unmatched to any gene: 14. There are 16 residues in the CDR3. CDR3 sequence (DNA): TGCGCCAGCAGCCCAACCACAGGGGCGAGGAAGGAAAAACTGTTTTTT. It codes for CASSPTTGARKEKLFF.

The gene calls are TRBV4-3 and TRBJ2-3; D uncertain. CDR1 LGHNA and CDR2 YSLEER come from the germline V gene. V was trimmed by 3 bases and J by 5 bases, leaving 6 bases between them. The CDR3 runs 12 residues. This CDR3 reads CASSQPGDTQYF. The DNA of the CDR3 is TGCGCCAGCAGCCAGCCAGGAGATACGCAGTATTTT.

The chain links TRBV12-3 or TRBV12-4 to TRBJ1-2; D is perhaps TRBD1 (5 bases). V was cut by 7 bases and J by 8 bases, with 17 bases left in between. The CDR3 runs to 13 residues. CDR3: CASNPGGSKGYTF. The CDR3, as DNA: TGTGCCAGCAACCCTGGGGGATCGAAGGGCTACACCTTC.

The rearrangement joins TRBV2 to TRBJ2-3; the match to TRBD1 covers 10 bases. V lost 5 bases and J lost 5; bases outside the gene matches: 7. Germline lookup yields CDR1 SNHLY and CDR2 FYNNEI. The CDR3 totals 15 residues. CDR3 in DNA: TGTGCCAGCAGTACGGACAGGGGGTTGGAAGATACGCAGTATTTT. It yields the protein CASSTDRGLEDTQYF.

The CDR3 sequence is CATSRDRLVSGELFF. In DNA form, the CDR3 reads TGTGCCACCAGCAGAGATCGGCTAGTTTCCGGGGAGCTGTTTTTT. The V call is TRBV15, the J call TRBJ2-2; D is ambiguous. CDR3 length equals 15 residues. Trimming shortened V by 0 bases and J by 6 bases, and 11 bases separated the two germline ends. The germline CDR1 and CDR2 sequences are LNHNV and YYDKDF (reference sequence).

The rearrangement links TRBV30 to TRBJ2-2; D may be TRBD1 (6 bases). CDR3 length: 15 residues. The V end was cut by 3 bases, the J end by 4 bases, with 15 bases between. Germline loops: CDR1 GTSNPN, CDR2 SVGIG (reference sequence). CDR3 sequence: CAWSALGGSTGELFF. CDR3 DNA: TGTGCCTGGAGCGCCTTAGGGGGTAGCACCGGGGAGCTGTTTTTT. Together with reference TRBV30 and TRBJ2-2, the CDR3 gives the full variable domain: SQTIHQWPATLVQPVGSPLSLECTVEGTSNPNLYWYRQAAGRGLQLLFYSVGIGQISSEVPQNLSASRPQDRQFILSSKKLLLSDSGFYLCAWSALGGSTGELFFGEGSRLTVL.

This chain connects TRBV6-5 to TRBJ2-1, with 12 bases aligning to TRBD2. The CDR3 is made up of 16 amino acids. Trimming at V came to 4 bases and at J to 3 bases, leaving 4 bases not matched to a gene. Germline CDR1 MNHEY, CDR2 SVGAGI. CDR3 sequence (DNA): TGTGCCAGCAGTTCCCCGACTAGCGGGAGCTACAATGAGCAGTTCTTC. This translates into CASSSPTSGSYNEQFF.

The chain uses TRBV5-1 and TRBJ1-2, with D uncertain. This CDR3 has 14 amino acids. The ends were cut back, 1 base at V and 5 bases at J, with 12 bases in the middle. Germline V gene data show CDR1 as SGHRS and CDR2 as YFSETQ. CDR3 amino acids: CASSLPGSTYGYTF. The CDR3, as DNA: TGCGCCAGCAGCTTGCCTGGATCCACTTATGGCTACACCTTC.

This sequence joins TRBV11-2 and TRBJ2-3; perhaps D is TRBD1 or TRBD2 (5 bases each). Germline V gene sequence: CDR1 SGHAT, CDR2 FQNNGV. This CDR3 has 15 residues. With 3 bases removed from V and 2 bases from J, the gap between germline ends came to 12 bases. Written as DNA, the CDR3 is TGTGCCAGCAGCTTGGGACCCTTTTCCACAGATACGCAGTATTTT. This translates into CASSLGPFSTDTQYF.

This clonotype was seen a handful of times. The CDR3 spells CASSFGQTTTDTQYF. In DNA form, the CDR3 reads TGTGCCAGCAGCTTCGGGCAAACAACTACAGATACGCAGTATTTT. The chain combines TRBV7-2 with TRBJ2-3, with D unresolved. The germline CDR1 and CDR2 sequences are SGHTA and FQGNSA. There are 15 residues in the CDR3. The V end lost 3 bases, the J end lost 3 bases, and 13 bases lay between the germline ends. The whole variable domain, remainder taken from reference TRBV7-2 and TRBJ2-3, is GAGVSQSPSNKVTEKGKDVELRCDPISGHTALYWYRQSLGQGLEFLIYFQGNSAPDKSGLPSDRFSAERTGGSVSTLTIQRTQQEDSAVYLCASSFGQTTTDTQYFGPGTRLTVL.

The gene calls are TRBV24-1 and TRBJ1-5; D not resolved. CDR3 size: 12 residues. With 2 bases removed from V and 7 bases from J, the gap between germline ends came to 5 bases. The V gene's germline CDR1 is KGHDR and CDR2 SFDVKD. The CDR3 reads CATSDSEQPQHF. The CDR3 nucleotides read TGTGCCACCAGTGATTCGGAGCAGCCCCAGCATTTT.

J is TRBJ2-1 and V is TRBV7-2, with 8 nucleotides matching TRBD1. V was pared by 4 bases and J by 7 bases, with 9 bases of the junction left unmatched. The germline gives CDR1 SGHTA, CDR2 FQGNSA. The CDR3 has 15 residues. CDR3 nucleotide sequence: TGTGCCAGCAGCTCCGGACAGGGCTTGGGGAATGAGCAGTTCTTC. It specifies CASSSGQGLGNEQFF.

The chain has TRBV7-6 and TRBJ2-3; 9 positions agree with TRBD1. Germline values: CDR1 SGHVS, CDR2 FNYEAQ. V was pared by 1 base and J by 6 bases, with 5 bases of the junction left unmatched. The CDR3 spans 15 residues. The CDR3 is CASSLGGQGPDTQYF. The DNA of the CDR3 is TGTGCCAGCAGCTTAGGGGGACAGGGACCCGATACGCAGTATTTT.

The genes are TRBV15 and TRBJ2-7; 9 nucleotides line up with TRBD2. This CDR3 is built from 15 residues. The J segment lost 6 bases and the V segment lost 3 bases, leaving 9 bases of the junction unmatched. CDR1 is LNHNV and CDR2 is YYDKDF in the germline V gene (reference sequence). The CDR3 region is CATSRRSGGSSEQYF. In nucleotides, the CDR3 is TGTGCCACCAGCAGGAGGAGCGGGGGGTCTAGCGAGCAGTACTTC.

This clonotype came up a few times. The DNA for the CDR3 is TGTGCCAGCAGCCAAGGACTAGCGGGCAAAAAAGAGACCCAGTACTTC. Its translation is CASSQGLAGKKETQYF. The gene calls are TRBV6-2 or TRBV6-3 and TRBJ2-5, with 11 bases lining up with TRBD2. This CDR3 has 16 amino acids. V lost 6 bases, J lost 3 bases, and 9 bases stayed unmatched. CDR1 MNHEY and CDR2 SVGEGT come from the germline V gene.

This clonotype showed up just a few times. CDR3 amino acids: CATSRDRGTGAEQYF. The CDR3 bases are TGTGCCACCAGCAGAGATCGGGGGACAGGGGCCGAGCAGTACTTC. The chain has TRBV15 and TRBJ2-7, with 10 positions matching TRBD1. Losses at the gene ends were 0 bases for V and 6 bases for J; bases not matched to a gene: 5. The length of the CDR3 is 15 residues. Germline V CDR1 and CDR2: LNHNV, YYDKDF (reference sequence).

This clonotype came up many times. The rearrangement joins TRBV7-3 to TRBJ2-1; D is undetermined. V lost 0 bases, J lost 3 bases, and 12 bases lay in between. Germline V CDR1 and CDR2: SGHTA, FQGTGA. This CDR3 region has 16 residues. The CDR3 sequence: CASSLTSGGSYNEQFF. The CDR3 DNA follows: TGTGCCAGCAGCTTAACTTCGGGCGGTAGCTACAATGAGCAGTTCTTC.